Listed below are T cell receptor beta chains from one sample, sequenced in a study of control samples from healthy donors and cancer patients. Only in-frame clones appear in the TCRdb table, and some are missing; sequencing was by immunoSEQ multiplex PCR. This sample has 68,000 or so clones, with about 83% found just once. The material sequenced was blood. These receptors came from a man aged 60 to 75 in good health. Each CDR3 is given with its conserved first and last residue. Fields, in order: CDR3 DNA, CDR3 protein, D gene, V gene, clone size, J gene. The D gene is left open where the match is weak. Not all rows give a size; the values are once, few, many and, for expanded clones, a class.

cdr3_nt: TGCGCCAGCAGCCAACATGGACGGGGAATAGGGGTCATTCAGTACTTC; cdr3_aa: CASSQHGRGIGVIQYF; d_call: -; v_call: TRBV4-3; clone_size: -; j_call: TRBJ2-4
cdr3_nt: TGCGCCAGCAGCCCCCTCTTACTGAACACTGAAGCTTTCTTT; cdr3_aa: CASSPLLLNTEAFF; d_call: -; v_call: TRBV4-3; clone_size: -; j_call: TRBJ1-1
cdr3_nt: TGTGCCAGCAGTTACGTCGGGCAGAGCTACGAGCAGTACTTC; cdr3_aa: CASSYVGQSYEQYF; d_call: -; v_call: TRBV6-2/TRBV6-3; clone_size: -; j_call: TRBJ2-7
cdr3_nt: TGTGCCAGCAGTAGAACAGGGGACAATGAGCAGTTCTTC; cdr3_aa: CASSRTGDNEQFF; d_call: TRBD1; v_call: TRBV28; clone_size: -; j_call: TRBJ2-1
cdr3_nt: TGTGCCAGCAGTTTAGACAGGGATTATGGCTACACCTTC; cdr3_aa: CASSLDRDYGYTF; d_call: TRBD1; v_call: TRBV28; clone_size: -; j_call: TRBJ1-2
cdr3_nt: TGTGCCAGCAGCTTGGGGGCACTTCAGCCCCAGCATTTT; cdr3_aa: CASSLGALQPQHF; d_call: -; v_call: TRBV7-2; clone_size: -; j_call: TRBJ1-5
cdr3_nt: TGTGCCAGCAGCTTAGCAGTCACGGACGGTAGTCAAGAGACCCAGTACTTC; cdr3_aa: CASSLAVTDGSQETQYF; d_call: -; v_call: TRBV7-9; clone_size: -; j_call: TRBJ2-5
cdr3_nt: TGCGCCAGCAGCGTCGGAAGTATAGCGGGAGTGAAAGAGACCCAGTACTTC; cdr3_aa: CASSVGSIAGVKETQYF; d_call: TRBD2; v_call: TRBV5-1; clone_size: -; j_call: TRBJ2-5
cdr3_nt: TGTGCCAGCAACCTCCCGGGGGGCGAGCAGTACTTC; cdr3_aa: CASNLPGGEQYF; d_call: TRBD2; v_call: TRBV5-4; clone_size: -; j_call: TRBJ2-7
cdr3_nt: TGTGCCAGCAGCCTTATTATTGGGACAGGGGGCGCAAACTATGGCTACACCTTC; cdr3_aa: CASSLIIGTGGANYGYTF; d_call: TRBD1; v_call: TRBV5-6; clone_size: once; j_call: TRBJ1-2
cdr3_nt: TGTGCCAGTAGTATGGGAGACAGGTTGGGTAGCAATCAGCCCCAGCATTTT; cdr3_aa: CASSMGDRLGSNQPQHF; d_call: -; v_call: TRBV19; clone_size: -; j_call: TRBJ1-5
cdr3_nt: TGTGCCAGTAGTATTGGACAGGGGATCGGGAATGAGCAGTTCTTC; cdr3_aa: CASSIGQGIGNEQFF; d_call: TRBD1; v_call: TRBV19; clone_size: -; j_call: TRBJ2-1
cdr3_nt: TGTGCCAGCAGCTTAGAGGGCAGATTGAACACTGAAGCTTTCTTT; cdr3_aa: CASSLEGRLNTEAFF; d_call: -; v_call: TRBV7-2; clone_size: -; j_call: TRBJ1-1
cdr3_nt: TGTGCCAGCAGTTTAGCCCGACAGGGAGCGCTCCCCACTGAAGCTTTCTTT; cdr3_aa: CASSLARQGALPTEAFF; d_call: TRBD1; v_call: TRBV27; clone_size: -; j_call: TRBJ1-1
cdr3_nt: TGTGCCAGCTCACCACCCGGGACAGGGAAGACGAACACTGAAGCTTTCTTT; cdr3_aa: CASSPPGTGKTNTEAFF; d_call: TRBD1; v_call: TRBV18; clone_size: -; j_call: TRBJ1-1
cdr3_nt: TGTGCCAGCAGTTTTGCGGCTGGTCAGCCCCAGCATTTT; cdr3_aa: CASSFAAGQPQHF; d_call: -; v_call: TRBV12-3/TRBV12-4; clone_size: few; j_call: TRBJ1-5
cdr3_nt: TGTGCCAGCAGCGGGGACAGGGGGGACACTGAAGCTTTCTTT; cdr3_aa: CASSGDRGDTEAFF; d_call: TRBD1; v_call: TRBV9; clone_size: -; j_call: TRBJ1-1
cdr3_nt: TGTGCCAGCAGCCTAAACCAGGGGCCCTCCTACGAGCAGTACTTC; cdr3_aa: CASSLNQGPSYEQYF; d_call: -; v_call: TRBV3-1/TRBV3-2; clone_size: -; j_call: TRBJ2-7
cdr3_nt: TGTGCCAGCAGTCCTCGTGGAGGTGGGACCGGGGAGCTGTTTTTT; cdr3_aa: CASSPRGGGTGELFF; d_call: -; v_call: TRBV3-1/TRBV3-2; clone_size: once; j_call: TRBJ2-2
cdr3_nt: TGTGCCAGCAGCGTAACCCCCCGTGTGTTAGATACGCAGTATTTT; cdr3_aa: CASSVTPRVLDTQYF; d_call: -; v_call: TRBV9; clone_size: -; j_call: TRBJ2-3
cdr3_nt: TGTGCCAGCAGCTTGGTATTGGGGTTGCGGGCTAACACTGAAGCTTTCTTT; cdr3_aa: CASSLVLGLRANTEAFF; d_call: -; v_call: TRBV5-5; clone_size: -; j_call: TRBJ1-1
cdr3_nt: TGTGCCAGCAGCCAAGGGGGAGAGCACACTGAAGCTTTCTTT; cdr3_aa: CASSQGGEHTEAFF; d_call: -; v_call: TRBV28; clone_size: -; j_call: TRBJ1-1
cdr3_nt: TGTGCCAGCCCGCGACAGGGTGCGGGTGATACGCAGTATTTT; cdr3_aa: CASPRQGAGDTQYF; d_call: TRBD1; v_call: TRBV18; clone_size: -; j_call: TRBJ2-3
cdr3_nt: TGTCCCACGCCTAGCGGGAGTGTGAATGAGCAGTTCTTC; cdr3_aa: CPTPSGSVNEQFF; d_call: -; v_call: TRBV21-1; clone_size: -; j_call: TRBJ2-1
cdr3_nt: TGTGCCAGCAGCCAAGATGGATCGGGAGGTTACAATGAGCAGTTCTTC; cdr3_aa: CASSQDGSGGYNEQFF; d_call: TRBD2; v_call: TRBV4-2; clone_size: -; j_call: TRBJ2-1
cdr3_nt: TGTGCCAGCAGCTTAAGTAGGGCTTCCGATACGCAGTATTTT; cdr3_aa: CASSLSRASDTQYF; d_call: -; v_call: TRBV7-2; clone_size: -; j_call: TRBJ2-3
cdr3_nt: TGTGCCAGCAGCTTAGGGCGTTGGGGACAGGGTTCGAATGAGCAGTTCTTC; cdr3_aa: CASSLGRWGQGSNEQFF; d_call: TRBD1; v_call: TRBV7-2; clone_size: -; j_call: TRBJ2-1
cdr3_nt: TGTGCCAGCAGCCATGGACTAAGGTACAATGAGCAGTTCTTC; cdr3_aa: CASSHGLRYNEQFF; d_call: -; v_call: TRBV3-1/TRBV3-2; clone_size: -; j_call: TRBJ2-1
cdr3_nt: TGTGCCAGCAGCCCTGTAGGAGCCAAAAACATTCAGTACTTC; cdr3_aa: CASSPVGAKNIQYF; d_call: -; v_call: TRBV7-2; clone_size: -; j_call: TRBJ2-4
cdr3_nt: TGTGCCAGCAGTTTCGGGGGCGCAAACTATGGCTACACCTTC; cdr3_aa: CASSFGGANYGYTF; d_call: -; v_call: TRBV28; clone_size: -; j_call: TRBJ1-2
cdr3_nt: TGTGCCAGCAGCTTGGCCGGACTCCGGGAGGCGAGAAACCAGTTCTTC; cdr3_aa: CASSLAGLREARNQFF; d_call: TRBD2; v_call: TRBV5-4; clone_size: -; j_call: TRBJ2-1
cdr3_nt: TGTGCCAGCAGTTTCCTGGCAGCACGGTACACTGAAGCTTTCTTT; cdr3_aa: CASSFLAARYTEAFF; d_call: -; v_call: TRBV28; clone_size: -; j_call: TRBJ1-1
cdr3_nt: TGCGCCAGCAGCTTCCCCTCTAATACAGATACGCAGTATTTT; cdr3_aa: CASSFPSNTDTQYF; d_call: -; v_call: TRBV5-1; clone_size: -; j_call: TRBJ2-3
cdr3_nt: TGTGCCAGCAGTGAAGCTCGGCAGGGCGGTTGGTCCAATCAGCCCCAGCATTTT; cdr3_aa: CASSEARQGGWSNQPQHF; d_call: -; v_call: TRBV6-1; clone_size: -; j_call: TRBJ1-5
cdr3_nt: TGTGCCAGCAGCCTGCTTGGCCCGACCTACAATGAGCAGTTCTTC; cdr3_aa: CASSLLGPTYNEQFF; d_call: -; v_call: TRBV28; clone_size: -; j_call: TRBJ2-1
cdr3_nt: TGTGCCAGCAGCCAAGATACCAGACACTATGGCTACACCTTC; cdr3_aa: CASSQDTRHYGYTF; d_call: -; v_call: TRBV3-1/TRBV3-2; clone_size: -; j_call: TRBJ1-2
cdr3_nt: TGTGCCAGCAGTACCAGCGGGAGAAGCCGGGATGAGCAGTTCTTC; cdr3_aa: CASSTSGRSRDEQFF; d_call: TRBD2; v_call: TRBV6-2/TRBV6-3; clone_size: few; j_call: TRBJ2-1
cdr3_nt: TGTGCCAGCAGCATCGGGAGGGGCCAGGGGAAAGCTTTCTTT; cdr3_aa: CASSIGRGQGKAFF; d_call: -; v_call: TRBV28; clone_size: -; j_call: TRBJ1-1
cdr3_nt: TGTGCCAGCAGTTTCGATTACACGCTCAATGAGCAGTTCTTC; cdr3_aa: CASSFDYTLNEQFF; d_call: -; v_call: TRBV6-2/TRBV6-3; clone_size: few; j_call: TRBJ2-1
cdr3_nt: TGTGCCAGCAGTTTAAGACCGGGACAGGGCGGCCCTAGGAATTCACCCCTCCACTTT; cdr3_aa: CASSLRPGQGGPRNSPLHF; d_call: TRBD1; v_call: TRBV27; clone_size: once; j_call: TRBJ1-6
cdr3_nt: TGTGCCAGCAGCTTAGTGTTTCTCCGGGACAGGGGAACCGGGGAGCTGTTTTTT; cdr3_aa: CASSLVFLRDRGTGELFF; d_call: TRBD1; v_call: TRBV7-2; clone_size: few; j_call: TRBJ2-2
cdr3_nt: TGTGCCAGCAGCTCCAGACTTGACAATGAGCAGTTCTTC; cdr3_aa: CASSSRLDNEQFF; d_call: -; v_call: TRBV9; clone_size: -; j_call: TRBJ2-1
cdr3_nt: TGTGCCAGCAGCTTAGCGCGGGATTCGGATCAGTACTTC; cdr3_aa: CASSLARDSDQYF; d_call: -; v_call: TRBV7-8; clone_size: -; j_call: TRBJ2-7
cdr3_nt: TGTGCCAGTAGCCCTCAACACTTGGGCGGGGTGCAGTACTTC; cdr3_aa: CASSPQHLGGVQYF; d_call: -; v_call: TRBV19; clone_size: few; j_call: TRBJ2-7
cdr3_nt: TGTGCCAGCAGTCCCGGACGGAACTCCTACGAGCAGTACTTC; cdr3_aa: CASSPGRNSYEQYF; d_call: -; v_call: TRBV27; clone_size: -; j_call: TRBJ2-7
cdr3_nt: TGTGCCAGCAGCTTAGGGCAGGGAAGGGGAAAACTGTTTTTT; cdr3_aa: CASSLGQGRGKLFF; d_call: -; v_call: TRBV7-2; clone_size: -; j_call: TRBJ1-4
cdr3_nt: TGTGCCAGCAGACTTGGTGGGGACAACTATGGCTACACCTTC; cdr3_aa: CASRLGGDNYGYTF; d_call: -; v_call: TRBV6-6; clone_size: -; j_call: TRBJ1-2
cdr3_nt: TGTGCCAGCAGCCCTCGACAGGGGGCCTCAACTAATGAAAAACTGTTTTTT; cdr3_aa: CASSPRQGASTNEKLFF; d_call: TRBD1; v_call: TRBV14; clone_size: -; j_call: TRBJ1-4
cdr3_nt: TGTGCCAGCAGTGAAGTGCAATTTGGCAATGAGCAGTTCTTC; cdr3_aa: CASSEVQFGNEQFF; d_call: -; v_call: TRBV6-1; clone_size: -; j_call: TRBJ2-1
cdr3_nt: TGTGCCAGCAGCCCAGGGGCCCAAGAGACCCAGTACTTC; cdr3_aa: CASSPGAQETQYF; d_call: -; v_call: TRBV7-9; clone_size: -; j_call: TRBJ2-5
cdr3_nt: TGTGCCAGCAGCCAATCCGGCTTTACCCAGTACTTC; cdr3_aa: CASSQSGFTQYF; d_call: -; v_call: TRBV6-5; clone_size: few; j_call: TRBJ2-5
cdr3_nt: TGTGCCAGCAGCTTGGAGCGTTTTGCAAACGAGCAGTACTTC; cdr3_aa: CASSLERFANEQYF; d_call: -; v_call: TRBV5-6; clone_size: -; j_call: TRBJ2-7
cdr3_nt: TGTGCCAGCAGCCTTAGCGGGAGTGGCTACGAGCAGTACTTC; cdr3_aa: CASSLSGSGYEQYF; d_call: TRBD2; v_call: TRBV7-9; clone_size: medium-sized; j_call: TRBJ2-7